Listed below are T cell receptor beta chains from one sample, sequenced in a study of T cells in Graves' hyperthyroidism and ophthalmopathy. TCRdb ran MiXCR on the multiplex PCR reads and lists one entry per CDR3 protein. The table includes around 420,000 distinct CDR3 sequences, about 13% detected once. The sample comprised blood. The receptors originated from a woman between 18 and 29 years old with Graves' hyperthyroidism. CDR3s include the opening cysteine and the closing phenylalanine or tryptophan. The listing skips clone size in some rows; elsewhere it reads once, few, many or a size class.

>many|TRBV7-9|TRBJ1-2
CASSLAVGTDLYGYTF
>many|TRBV11-2|TRBJ2-7
CASSRDRRASFLTNEQYF
>few|TRBV12-3/TRBV12-4|TRBJ2-7
CASSFTRSSYEQYF
>many|TRBV11-2|TRBJ1-1
CASSLQGTENTEAFF
>NA|TRBV6-6|TRBJ1-1
CASSYSRQPTEAFF
>many|TRBV6-1|TRBJ2-1
CASSHLGRGDYNEQFF
>NA|TRBV28|TRBJ1-4
CASRSQGYRADNEKLFF
>many|TRBV20-1|TRBJ2-7
CSVSGEREHYEQYF
>NA|TRBV6-1|TRBJ2-2
CASRRGLAASGELFF
>many|TRBV13|TRBJ2-7
CASSLRLAGYEQYF
>NA|TRBV6-1|TRBJ2-2
CATLRGGVGLAGAGELFF
>many|TRBV2|TRBJ2-7
CASRTGAEQYF